The rows below give T cell receptor beta chains drawn from one sample of a study of blood T cell repertoires in COVID-19. Sequencing was performed with immunoSEQ multiplex PCR; in TCRdb, only in-frame clones are kept and a portion is missing. The sample has about 180,000 clones, around 86% seen once; the top ten hold more than 7.5%. The material sequenced was PBMCs or T cells enriched from blood (not recorded which). The receptor set was obtained from a woman aged 25-40 years who had recovered from COVID-19. CDR3s include the opening cysteine and the closing phenylalanine or tryptophan. The order of the fields is clone size, V gene, J gene, D gene, CDR3 DNA, CDR3 protein. A D gene is named only where the DNA matches it firmly. Size is omitted from some rows. Given values are once, few, many or a class for expanded clones.

size: NA
V: TRBV3-1/TRBV3-2
J: TRBJ1-6
D: NA
DNA: TGTGCCAGCAGCCAATCCCAGGGAAATTCACCCCTCCACTTT
CDR3: CASSQSQGNSPLHF

size: few
V: TRBV6-1
J: TRBJ1-6
D: TRBD1
DNA: TGTGCCAGCAGTGAAATGGGCCCAGGGGGCGCCGGTAATTCACCCCTCCACTTT
CDR3: CASSEMGPGGAGNSPLHF

size: NA
V: TRBV7-9
J: TRBJ1-5
D: TRBD1
DNA: TGTGCCAGCAGCTCACAGGGGGCCGCTAGCAATCAGCCCCAGCATTTT
CDR3: CASSSQGAASNQPQHF

size: NA
V: TRBV15
J: TRBJ1-3
D: TRBD1
DNA: TGTGCCACCAGCGGCAGATTGGGGACAGGGGGTGCGAGCACCATATATTTT
CDR3: CATSGRLGTGGASTIYF

size: NA
V: TRBV6-6
J: TRBJ1-2
D: TRBD1
DNA: TGTGCCAGCAGTCTCCGGGACAGGGGAGAAGCTAACTATGGCTACACCTTC
CDR3: CASSLRDRGEANYGYTF

size: NA
V: TRBV28
J: TRBJ2-7
D: TRBD1
DNA: TGTGCCAGCAGTTTATTCAGGGGGCGCGAGCAGTACTTC
CDR3: CASSLFRGREQYF

size: NA
V: TRBV28
J: TRBJ1-5
D: NA
DNA: TGTGCCAGCAGTTTTAAGAGGAGGAGGAGGGATTGGAGCAATCAGCCCCAGCATTTT
CDR3: CASSFKRRRRDWSNQPQHF

size: NA
V: TRBV15
J: TRBJ2-7
D: NA
DNA: TGTGCCACCAGCAGAGTAACTGGCTACGAGCAGTACTTC
CDR3: CATSRVTGYEQYF

size: NA
V: TRBV27
J: TRBJ2-1
D: NA
DNA: TGTGCCAGCAGGGGGACTTTCTACAATGAGCAGTTCTTC
CDR3: CASRGTFYNEQFF

size: NA
V: TRBV19
J: TRBJ2-2
D: NA
DNA: TGTGCCACCGCGGGGAGAGGACTACGCGCTGAAAACACCGGGGAGCTGTTTTTT
CDR3: CATAGRGLRAENTGELFF

size: few
V: TRBV5-6
J: TRBJ1-1
D: TRBD1
DNA: TGTGCCAGCAGGCCGGCTTCCGGGACAGGGTGGAACACTGAAGCTTTCTTT
CDR3: CASRPASGTGWNTEAFF

size: NA
V: TRBV27
J: TRBJ2-2
D: TRBD2
DNA: TGTGCCAGCAGTCCCACTAGCGGGAGGGCCACCGGGGAGCTGTTTTTT
CDR3: CASSPTSGRATGELFF